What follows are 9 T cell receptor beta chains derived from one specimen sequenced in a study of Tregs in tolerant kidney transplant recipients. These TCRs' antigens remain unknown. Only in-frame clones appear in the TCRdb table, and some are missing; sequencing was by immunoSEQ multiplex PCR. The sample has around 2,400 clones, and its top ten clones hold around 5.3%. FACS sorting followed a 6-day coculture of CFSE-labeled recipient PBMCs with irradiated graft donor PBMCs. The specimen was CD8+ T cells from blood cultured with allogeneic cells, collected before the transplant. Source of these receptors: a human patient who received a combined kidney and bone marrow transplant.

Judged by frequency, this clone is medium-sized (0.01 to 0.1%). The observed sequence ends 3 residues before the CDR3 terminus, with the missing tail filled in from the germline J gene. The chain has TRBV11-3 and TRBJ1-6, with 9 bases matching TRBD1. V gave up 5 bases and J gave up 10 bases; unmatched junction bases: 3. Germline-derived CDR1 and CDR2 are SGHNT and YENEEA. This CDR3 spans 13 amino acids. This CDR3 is CASSTGTGSPLHF. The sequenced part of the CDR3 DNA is TGTGCCAGCAGCACCGGGACAGGGTCACCC.

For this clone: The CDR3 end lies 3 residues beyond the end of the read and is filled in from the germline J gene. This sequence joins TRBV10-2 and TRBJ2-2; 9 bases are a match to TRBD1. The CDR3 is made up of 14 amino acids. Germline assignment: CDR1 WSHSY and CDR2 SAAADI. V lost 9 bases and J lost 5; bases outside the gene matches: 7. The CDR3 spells CASSGQGLTGELFF. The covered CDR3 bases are TGCGCCAGTTCGGGACAGGGTCTTACCGGGGAG.

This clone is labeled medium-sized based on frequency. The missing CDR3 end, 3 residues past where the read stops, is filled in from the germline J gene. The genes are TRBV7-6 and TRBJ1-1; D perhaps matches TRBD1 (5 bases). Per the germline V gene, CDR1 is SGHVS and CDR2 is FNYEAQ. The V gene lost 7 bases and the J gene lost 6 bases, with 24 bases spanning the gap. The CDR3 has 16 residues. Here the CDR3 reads CASTPRYSLEGSEAFF. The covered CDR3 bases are TGTGCCAGCACCCCCCGGTATAGTCTCGAGGGGTCTGAA.

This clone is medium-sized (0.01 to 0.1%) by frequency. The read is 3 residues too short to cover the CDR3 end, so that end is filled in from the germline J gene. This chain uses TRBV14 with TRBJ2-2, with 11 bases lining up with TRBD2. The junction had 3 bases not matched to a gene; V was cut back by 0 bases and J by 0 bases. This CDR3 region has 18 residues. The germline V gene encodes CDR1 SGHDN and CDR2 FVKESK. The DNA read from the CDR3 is TGTGCCAGCAGCCAAGATGCTAGCGGGAGGACGAACACCGGGGAG. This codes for CASSQDASGRTNTGE. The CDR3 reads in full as CASSQDASGRTNTGELFF.

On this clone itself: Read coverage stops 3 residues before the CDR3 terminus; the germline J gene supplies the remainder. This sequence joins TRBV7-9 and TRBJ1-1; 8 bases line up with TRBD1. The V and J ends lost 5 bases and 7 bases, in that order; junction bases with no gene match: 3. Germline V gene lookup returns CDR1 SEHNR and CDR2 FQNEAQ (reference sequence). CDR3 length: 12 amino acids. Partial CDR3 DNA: TGTGCCAGCAGCCCGACAGGGGTTGAA. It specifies CASSPTGVE. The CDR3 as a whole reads CASSPTGVEAFF. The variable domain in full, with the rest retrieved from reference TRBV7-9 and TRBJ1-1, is DTGVSQNPRHKITKRGQNVTFRCDPISEHNRLYWYRQTLGQGPEFLTYFQNEAQLEKSRLLSDRFSAERPKGSFSTLEIQRTEQGDSAMYLCASSPTGVEAFFGQGTRLTVV.

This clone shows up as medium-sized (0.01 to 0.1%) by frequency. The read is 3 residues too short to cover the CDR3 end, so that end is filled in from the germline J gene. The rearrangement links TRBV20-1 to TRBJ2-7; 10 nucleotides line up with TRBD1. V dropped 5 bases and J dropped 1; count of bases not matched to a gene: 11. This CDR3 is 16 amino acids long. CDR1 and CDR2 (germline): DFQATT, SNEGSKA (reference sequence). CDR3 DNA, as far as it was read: TGCAGTGCTCGGGACAGGGGAGTAGTAATGTCCTACGAG. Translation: CSARDRGVVMSYE. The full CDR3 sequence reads CSARDRGVVMSYEQYF.

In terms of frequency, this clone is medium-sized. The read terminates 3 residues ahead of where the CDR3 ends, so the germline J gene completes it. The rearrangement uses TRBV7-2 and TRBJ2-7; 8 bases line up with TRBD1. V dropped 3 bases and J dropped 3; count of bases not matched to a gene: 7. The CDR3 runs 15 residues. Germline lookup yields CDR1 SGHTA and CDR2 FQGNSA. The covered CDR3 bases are TGTGCCAGCAGCTTGGGGGGACAGGTGGGCTACGAG. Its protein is CASSLGGQVGYE. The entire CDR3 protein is CASSLGGQVGYEQYF. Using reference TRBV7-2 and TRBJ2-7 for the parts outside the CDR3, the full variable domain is GAGVSQSPSNKVTEKGKDVELRCDPISGHTALYWYRQSLGQGLEFLIYFQGNSAPDKSGLPSDRFSAERTGGSVSTLTIQRTQQEDSAVYLCASSLGGQVGYEQYFGPGTRLTVT.

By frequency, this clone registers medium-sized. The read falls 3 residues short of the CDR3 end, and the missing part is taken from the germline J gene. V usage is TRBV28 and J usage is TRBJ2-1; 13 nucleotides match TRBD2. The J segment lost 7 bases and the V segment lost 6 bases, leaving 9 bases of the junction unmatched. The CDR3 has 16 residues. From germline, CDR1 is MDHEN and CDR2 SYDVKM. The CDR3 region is CASSLPGLAGLNEQFF. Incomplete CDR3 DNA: TGTGCCAGCAGCCTACCGGGACTAGCGGGATTAAATGAG.

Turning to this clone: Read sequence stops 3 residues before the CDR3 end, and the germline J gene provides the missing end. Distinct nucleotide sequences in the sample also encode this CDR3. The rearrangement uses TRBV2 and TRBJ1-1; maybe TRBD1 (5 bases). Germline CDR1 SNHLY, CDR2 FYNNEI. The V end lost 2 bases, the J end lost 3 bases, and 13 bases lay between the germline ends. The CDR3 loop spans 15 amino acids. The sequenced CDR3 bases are TGTGCCAGCAGTGAATTATTCAGGGAGGACACTGAA. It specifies CASSELFREDTE. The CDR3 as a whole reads CASSELFREDTEAFF.